The clone carrying this T cell receptor (beta chain) was found a few times. Its matching antigen is unknown. The data are from a study of beta chain features in type 1 diabetes. Study results and limitations: Here, the possible influence of HLA type (on TCRB rearrangement) remained unresolved.

CDR1 and CDR2 from the germline V gene are MDHEN and SYDVKM. The CDR3 contains 15 residues. V shed 6 bases and J 0 bases; nucleotides not matched to a gene: 8. Sequenced material consisted of expressed TCRB transcripts (all of the isolated RNA was reverse transcribed). Method: immunoSEQ multiplex PCR; TCRdb's copy keeps in-frame clones and lacks some. Seen here are about 930,000 clones, 15% to 20% observed once, and the top ten hold 0.02% to 0.025%. The receptor was isolated from a woman in her late teens or twenties in good health. The sequencing sample was made of naive CD4+ T cells from blood. This sequence joins TRBV28 and TRBJ2-7, with 7 bases lining up with TRBD2. The CDR3 coding sequence is TGTGCCAGCAGAGTTCAAAGCGGGGTCTCCTACGAGCAGTACTTC. Protein: CASRVQSGVSYEQYF.